Presented here are 30 T cell receptor beta chains from one specimen sequenced in a study of blood T cell repertoires in COVID-19. TCRdb's table, derived via immunoSEQ multiplex PCR, lists solely in-frame clones and lacks some. The table records under 200,000 clones, roughly 84% of them present only once. The sample taken for sequencing was PBMCs or T cells enriched from blood (not recorded which). The source is a man in his sixties who had recovered from COVID-19.

This clone came up a few times. The CDR3 DNA reads TGCAGTGCTAGTTACGGGGGGACAGGGTTGATGAACACTGAAGCTTTCTTT. This gives the protein CSASYGGTGLMNTEAFF. The chain is built from TRBV20-1 and TRBJ1-1, with 9 bases identical to TRBD1. CDR3 length: 17 residues. V was pared by 3 bases and J by 0 bases, with 11 bases of the junction left unmatched. Germline V gene sequence: CDR1 DFQATT, CDR2 SNEGSKA (reference sequence).

V usage is TRBV25-1 and J usage is TRBJ2-2, with 8 positions matching TRBD2. V was pared by 6 bases and J by 7 bases, with 16 bases of the junction left unmatched. The CDR3 loop spans 17 amino acids. The germline CDR1 and CDR2 sequences are MGHDK and SYGVNS. The CDR3 DNA is TGTGCCAGCAGCCTGCACGGGAGGGAGGGCCGGCACGGGGAGCTGTTTTTT. This codes for CASSLHGREGRHGELFF.

The CDR3: CASRPSAPRNGYTF. The CDR3 nucleotides read TGTGCCAGCAGACCTTCTGCGCCTAGGAATGGCTACACCTTC. This chain connects TRBV27 to TRBJ1-2; no firm D call. The CDR3 is made up of 14 amino acids. The ends were cut back, 6 bases at V and 6 bases at J, with 17 bases in the middle. CDR1 and CDR2 from the germline V gene are MNHEY and SMNVEV (reference sequence).

The chain joins TRBV14 to TRBJ1-1, with D unresolved. CDR1 is SGHDN, CDR2 FVKESK, per germline. Trimming cost V 5 bases and J 1 base, with 11 bases left between them. The CDR3 length is 14 residues. CDR3 sequence (DNA): TGTGCCAGCAGCTTTAACACACAGAACACTGAAGCTTTCTTT. Amino acid sequence: CASSFNTQNTEAFF.

This clone was found a few times. CDR3: CASSLTGIRQGINNSPLHF. As DNA, the CDR3 is TGCGCCAGCAGCTTAACGGGCATACGGCAGGGGATCAATAATTCACCCCTCCACTTT. V and J are TRBV5-1 and TRBJ1-6; TRBD1 might be the D (6 bases). Trimming left V 2 bases short and J 5 bases short, with 23 bases between. The CDR3 contains 19 residues. The germline gives CDR1 SGHRS, CDR2 YFSETQ. Complete variable domain (other parts from reference TRBV5-1 and TRBJ1-6): KAGVTQTPRYLIKTRGQQVTLSCSPISGHRSVSWYQQTPGQGLQFLFEYFSETQRNKGNFPGRFSGRQFSNSRSEMNVSTLELGDSALYLCASSLTGIRQGINNSPLHFGNGTRLTVT.

This rearrangement joins TRBV7-3 to TRBJ2-5; TRBD2 is a possible D gene (6 bases). Germline lookup yields CDR1 SGHTA and CDR2 FQGTGA. The CDR3 has 14 amino acids. Trimming stripped 0 bases from V and 5 bases from J, with 10 bases between. The DNA for the CDR3 is TGTGCCAGCAGCTTAACGGGGGGAAAGGAGACCCAGTACTTC. Translation: CASSLTGGKETQYF.

The V and J genes are TRBV4-2 and TRBJ2-1; 9 bases are a match to TRBD2. The germline V gene has CDR1 LGHNA and CDR2 YNFKEQ. This CDR3 region has 16 residues. Trimming at V came to 2 bases and at J to 3 bases, leaving 5 bases not matched to a gene. The CDR3 region has the DNA TGTGCCAGCAGCCAATCGTCAGCGGGAGGCTACAATGAGCAGTTCTTC. It encodes CASSQSSAGGYNEQFF.

The CDR3 bases are TGTGCCAGCAGCTTAGAGGGGACAGGGAATGAGCAGTTCTTC. Encoded protein: CASSLEGTGNEQFF. The rearrangement uses TRBV7-7 and TRBJ2-1, with TRBD1 identical over 9 bases. This CDR3 has 14 residues. The germline gives CDR1 SSHAT, CDR2 FNYEAQ (reference sequence). The V segment lost 1 base and the J segment 7 bases; nucleotides outside the gene matches: 2.

The chain is built from TRBV4-1 and TRBJ1-6; perhaps TRBD1 as D (6 bases). CDR3 length equals 16 residues. V shed 8 bases and J shed 6 bases, with 20 bases lying between them. Germline V gene data show CDR1 as MGHRA and CDR2 as YSYEKL. The CDR3 DNA follows: TGCGCCAGCTCAGCGGGGGGGCGCGCTACTAATTCACCCCTCCACTTT. Translating gives CASSAGGRATNSPLHF.

CDR3 DNA sequence: TGTGCCAGCTCACCTCCAACCCCCGGGACAGGGGGCACAGATACGCAGTATTTT. Amino acid sequence: CASSPPTPGTGGTDTQYF. The chain couples TRBV18 to TRBJ2-3; 10 bases line up with TRBD1. CDR1 and CDR2 from the germline V gene are KGHSH and LQKENI. V lost 3 bases to trimming and J lost 1 base; unmatched junction nucleotides: 10. This CDR3 has 18 residues. Full variable domain (remainder filled in from reference TRBV18 and TRBJ2-3): NAGVMQNPRHLVRRRGQEARLRCSPMKGHSHVYWYRQLPEEGLKFMVYLQKENIIDESGMPKERFSAEFPKEGPSILRIQQVVRGDSAAYFCASSPPTPGTGGTDTQYFGPGTRLTVL.

On this clone itself: Compared with germline, one end of the junction differs, possibly owing to a read error. The chain employs TRBV12-5 and TRBJ1-6; maybe TRBD1 (5 bases). Germline V lookup: CDR1 LGHNT, CDR2 FRNRAP. There are 16 residues in the CDR3. CDR3 region: CASGLVKGPGPSEFNF. The CDR3 DNA reads TGTGCTAGTGGTTTGGTGAAAGGTCCAGGGCCCTCAGAATTCAACTTT.

The rearrangement links TRBV13 to TRBJ2-6, with D possibly matching TRBD1 (6 bases). The CDR3 consists of 15 residues. The germline V and J ends were trimmed by 5 bases and 2 bases, with 10 bases remaining between them. CDR1 and CDR2 from the germline V gene are PRHDT and FYEKMQ (reference sequence). CDR3: CASSQTGTGANVLTF. In DNA form, the CDR3 reads TGTGCCAGCAGCCAGACAGGTACTGGGGCCAACGTCCTGACTTTC.

The chain carries TRBV27 and TRBJ1-1; no reliable D call. The CDR3 is 14 residues long. Germline V lookup: CDR1 MNHEY, CDR2 SMNVEV (reference sequence). The ends were cut back, 3 bases at V and 4 bases at J, with 12 bases in the middle. CDR3 residues: CASSLRRMSTEAFF. The CDR3 nucleotides read TGTGCCAGCAGTTTGAGGCGGATGAGCACTGAAGCTTTCTTT.

This clone was found once. The chain recombines TRBV28 with TRBJ2-5; TRBD2 aligns across 8 bases. The germline CDR1 and CDR2 sequences are MDHEN and SYDVKM. This CDR3 is 17 amino acids long. V gave up 3 bases and J gave up 0 bases; unmatched junction bases: 9. The DNA of the CDR3 is TGTGCCAGCAGTTTTGAGATGGCTAGCGGGTACCAAGAGACCCAGTACTTC. Translated: CASSFEMASGYQETQYF.

This clone was detected once. The chain is built from TRBV5-1 and TRBJ2-2, with 7 bases fitting TRBD2. This CDR3 is 15 amino acids long. CDR1 and CDR2 from the germline V gene are SGHRS and YFSETQ. Trimming at V came to 2 bases and at J to 3 bases, leaving 4 bases not matched to a gene. The CDR3 coding sequence is TGCGCCAGCAGCTTCGCGGGAGCATACACCGGGGAGCTGTTTTTT. Its translation is CASSFAGAYTGELFF.

In its sample, this clone was seen once. The V and J genes are TRBV28 and TRBJ2-1; 11 bases agree with TRBD2. This CDR3 region has 15 residues. V shed 4 bases, J shed 6 bases, and the junction held 5 bases outside the gene matches. Germline V gene sequence: CDR1 MDHEN, CDR2 SYDVKM. The CDR3, as DNA: TGTGCCAGCAGTTCGCCTAGCGGGGGGTTCAATGAGCAGTTCTTC. It is translated as CASSSPSGGFNEQFF. The complete variable domain, with remaining parts taken from reference TRBV28 and TRBJ2-1, reads DVKVTQSSRYLVKRTGEKVFLECVQDMDHENMFWYRQDPGLGLRLIYFSYDVKMKEKGDIPEGYSVSREKKERFSLILESASTNQTSMYLCASSSPSGGFNEQFFGPGTRLTVL.

The chain combines TRBV13 with TRBJ2-1, with D tentatively TRBD2 (5 bases). V dropped 2 bases and J dropped 0 bases, with 17 bases sitting between them. CDR3 size: 18 residues. Per the germline V gene, CDR1 is PRHDT and CDR2 is FYEKMQ (reference sequence). The CDR3 protein is CASSLIPSSGLSYNEQFF. CDR3 nucleotides: TGTGCCAGCAGCTTAATCCCGAGCAGCGGACTCTCCTACAATGAGCAGTTCTTC.

The chain links TRBV9 to TRBJ2-5; D is ambiguous. The CDR3 length is 15 residues. Between the trimmed V and J ends, which lost 1 base and 2 bases, there was a span of 12 bases. CDR1 is SGDLS and CDR2 is YYNGEE in the germline V gene. The CDR3 spells CASSVRGSFQETQYF. CDR3 in DNA: TGTGCCAGCAGCGTACGAGGTAGTTTTCAAGAGACCCAGTACTTC.

The rearrangement uses TRBV12-5 and TRBJ2-3, with D possibly being TRBD2 (6 bases). The CDR3 loop spans 21 amino acids. V was shortened by 5 bases and J by 0 bases, with 30 bases between the two germline ends. In germline, CDR1 is LGHNT, CDR2 FRNRAP. CDR3 DNA sequence: TGTGCTAGTGGTACGTCACTGTCCTGGGGCGGGACCCCGCCTAGCACAGATACGCAGTATTTT. Encoded protein: CASGTSLSWGGTPPSTDTQYF.

This clone was picked up one time. The rearrangement joins TRBV29-1 to TRBJ1-5, with unresolved D. The germline CDR1 and CDR2 sequences are SQVTM and ANQGSEA. This CDR3 has 16 residues. V was cut by 5 bases and J by 4 bases, with 21 bases left in between. In nucleotides, the CDR3 is TGCAGCGTTCTTTTCAGCGGAATTCCGGGTAATCAGCCCCAGCATTTT. This sequence encodes CSVLFSGIPGNQPQHF.

This rearrangement joins TRBV6-9 to TRBJ2-7; D ambiguous. CDR1 is MNHGY and CDR2 is SVAAGI in the germline V gene. The CDR3 runs to 12 residues. Trimming removed 2 bases at V and 6 bases at J, with 8 bases between. CDR3 amino acids: CASSYLRGEQYF. CDR3 bases: TGTGCCAGCAGTTATCTCCGAGGCGAGCAGTACTTC.

The chain is built from TRBV29-1 and TRBJ1-2, with D uncertain. Trimming took off 3 bases at V and 2 bases at J, with 4 bases between the two ends. The V gene's germline CDR1 is SQVTM and CDR2 ANQGSEA. CDR3 length: 11 residues. The CDR3 nucleotides are TGCAGCGTTGATCTGAACTATGGCTACACCTTC. Its translation is CSVDLNYGYTF.

This clone was picked up a small number of times. V usage is TRBV16 and J usage is TRBJ1-4; D not resolved. CDR1 and CDR2 from the germline V gene are KGHSY and FQNENV. V was trimmed by 8 bases and J by 5 bases, leaving 12 bases between them. The length of the CDR3 is 13 residues. This chain's CDR3 is CASSGRLNEKLFF. The CDR3 DNA reads as TGTGCCAGCTCGGGGAGGTTGAATGAAAAACTGTTTTTT.

The CDR3 region is CSVPTSGTGYATNEKLFF. The CDR3 coding sequence is TGCAGCGTTCCAACCTCCGGGACAGGATATGCAACTAATGAAAAACTGTTTTTT. This sequence joins TRBV29-1 and TRBJ1-4; 8 bases line up with TRBD1. Germline V lookup: CDR1 SQVTM, CDR2 ANQGSEA. Trimming cost V 5 bases and J 0 bases; bases outside gene matches: 14. This CDR3 spans 18 amino acids.

The rearrangement joins TRBV7-6 to TRBJ2-3; 8 bases fit TRBD2. CDR1 is SGHVS and CDR2 is FNYEAQ in the germline V gene. J was trimmed by 4 bases and V by 5 bases; bases with no gene match: 5. The CDR3 runs 14 residues. DNA of the CDR3: TGTGCCAGCAGCGCGGGGGGCTCCGCAGATACGCAGTATTTT. It specifies CASSAGGSADTQYF.

The chain couples TRBV11-3 to TRBJ2-5; perhaps TRBD1 as D (5 bases). V gave up 1 base and J gave up 11 bases, with 11 bases separating them. Germline assignment: CDR1 SGHNT and CDR2 YENEEA. The CDR3 contains 12 residues. The CDR3 bases are TGTGCCAGCAGCTTAGGAACAGGACGGCAGTACTTC. Translation: CASSLGTGRQYF.

The chain is built from TRBV6-1 and TRBJ2-7, with a tentative D call TRBD2 (6 bases). Germline CDR1 and CDR2: MNHNS and SASEGT. The CDR3 is 15 residues long. V was trimmed by 3 bases and J by 3 bases, leaving 15 bases between them. CDR3 sequence reads: CASSDSRTNIYEQYF. CDR3 in DNA: TGTGCCAGCAGTGATTCCCGGACTAACATCTACGAGCAGTACTTC.

The rearrangement links TRBV12-5 to TRBJ2-6; a possible D gene is TRBD1 (6 bases). This CDR3 has 18 residues. Germline CDR1 and CDR2: LGHNT and FRNRAP. Trimming took off 5 bases at V and 1 base at J, with 18 bases between the two ends. Written as DNA, the CDR3 is TGTGCTAGTGGTACCAGACAGGCCGGGATATCTGGGGCCAACGTCCTGACTTTC. Its protein product is CASGTRQAGISGANVLTF.

In nucleotides, the CDR3 is TGTGCCGGATCCTCATTGGGCAGTACCTACGAGCAGTACTTC. This translates into CAGSSLGSTYEQYF. The chain uses TRBV6-5 and TRBJ2-7, with D unclear. The V and J ends lost 11 bases and 2 bases respectively, with 19 bases between them. CDR3 length: 14 residues. CDR1 is MNHEY, CDR2 SVGAGI, per germline.

The chain has TRBV3-1 (or the pseudogene TRBV3-2) and TRBJ2-7, with D tentatively TRBD1 (6 bases). V was clipped by 0 bases and J by 5 bases, with 20 bases between them. The CDR3 is 17 residues long. Looked up from germline, CDR1 is LGHDT and CDR2 is YNNKEL (reference sequence). The CDR3 coding sequence is TGTGCCAGCAGCCAAGATTCGGGAACAGGGAAAAGCCACGAGCAGTACTTC. Encoded protein: CASSQDSGTGKSHEQYF.